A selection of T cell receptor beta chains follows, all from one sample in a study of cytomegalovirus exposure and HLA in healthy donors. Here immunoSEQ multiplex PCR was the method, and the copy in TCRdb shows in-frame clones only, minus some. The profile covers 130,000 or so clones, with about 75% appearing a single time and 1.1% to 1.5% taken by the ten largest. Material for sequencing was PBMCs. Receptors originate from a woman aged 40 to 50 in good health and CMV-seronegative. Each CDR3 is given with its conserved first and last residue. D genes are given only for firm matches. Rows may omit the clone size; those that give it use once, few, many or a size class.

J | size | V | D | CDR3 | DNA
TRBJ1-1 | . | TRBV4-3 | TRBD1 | CASSPGQGHWDTEAFF | TGCGCCAGCAGCCCCGGACAGGGTCACTGGGACACTGAAGCTTTCTTT
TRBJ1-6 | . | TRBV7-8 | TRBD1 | CASSSTGASRVHF | TGTGCCAGCAGCTCCACAGGGGCCTCAAGAGTCCACTTT
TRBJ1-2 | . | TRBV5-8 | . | CASSPRQTNYGYTF | TGTGCCAGCAGCCCGCGACAGACTAACTATGGCTACACCTTC
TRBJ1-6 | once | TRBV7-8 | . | CASSSGTPLNNLNSPLHF | TGTGCCAGCAGCTCCGGGACACCGCTCAATAATCTAAATTCACCCCTCCACTTT
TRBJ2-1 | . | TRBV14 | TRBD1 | CASSQDRQGVNYNEQFF | TGTGCCAGCAGCCAAGATAGACAGGGGGTGAACTACAATGAGCAGTTCTTC
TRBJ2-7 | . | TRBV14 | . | CASSKVGGAYEQYF | TGTGCCAGCAGCAAAGTCGGCGGAGCATACGAGCAGTACTTC
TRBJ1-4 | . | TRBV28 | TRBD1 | CASSRTGLLKKLFF | TGTGCCAGCAGTAGGACAGGGTTACTGAAAAAACTGTTTTTT
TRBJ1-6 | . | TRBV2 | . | CARADGLNSPLHF | TGTGCCAGAGCAGACGGACTTAATTCACCCCTCCACTTT
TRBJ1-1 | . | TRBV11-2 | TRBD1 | CASRLLPGQGAHTEAFF | TGTGCCAGCAGACTACTTCCGGGACAGGGAGCGCACACTGAAGCTTTCTTT
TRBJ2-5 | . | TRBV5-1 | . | CASSPGTHQETQYF | TGCGCCAGCAGCCCCGGGACACACCAAGAGACCCAGTACTTC
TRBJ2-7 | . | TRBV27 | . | CASSRAGPYEQYF | TGTGCCAGCAGTAGAGCAGGGCCGTACGAGCAGTACTTC
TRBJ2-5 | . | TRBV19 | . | CASSIQQETQYF | TGTGCCAGTAGTATACAGCAAGAGACCCAGTACTTC
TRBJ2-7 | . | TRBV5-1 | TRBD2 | CASSPIAGGGYEQYF | TGCGCCAGCAGCCCAATAGCCGGGGGGGGCTACGAGCAGTACTTC
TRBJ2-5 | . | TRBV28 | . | CASSGTSAYQETQYF | TGTGCCAGCAGCGGGACAAGCGCGTACCAAGAGACCCAGTACTTC
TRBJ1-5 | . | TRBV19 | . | CASSTAGLNQPQHF | TGTGCCAGTAGCACAGCCGGATTAAATCAGCCCCAGCATTTT
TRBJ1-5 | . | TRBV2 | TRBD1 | CASSVQGASNQPQHF | TGTGCCAGCAGCGTACAGGGGGCCAGCAATCAGCCCCAGCATTTT
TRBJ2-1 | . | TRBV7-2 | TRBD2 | CASSLGGRGSNEQFF | TGTGCCAGCAGCTTAGGAGGGCGGGGGTCCAATGAGCAGTTCTTC
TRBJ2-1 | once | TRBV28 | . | CASSPSGSYNEQFF | TGTGCCAGCAGCCCCAGCGGGTCCTACAATGAGCAGTTCTTC
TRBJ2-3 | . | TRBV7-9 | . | CASSPIDRGGWYF | TGTGCCAGCAGCCCGATCGACAGGGGAGGGTGGTATTTT
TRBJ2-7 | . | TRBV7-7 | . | CASSLTIGSYEQYF | TGTGCCAGCAGCTTAACTATCGGGTCCTACGAGCAGTACTTC
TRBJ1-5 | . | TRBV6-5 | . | CASSLGGSDQPQHF | TGTGCCAGCAGCCTAGGGGGTTCTGATCAGCCCCAGCATTTT
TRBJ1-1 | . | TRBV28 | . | CASSLGGSTEAFF | TGTGCCAGCAGTTTAGGAGGGAGCACTGAAGCTTTCTTT
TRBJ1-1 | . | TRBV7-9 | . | CASSFGGALTNTEAFF | TGTGCCAGCAGTTTTGGGGGGGCCCTGACGAACACTGAAGCTTTCTTT
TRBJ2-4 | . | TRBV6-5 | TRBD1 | CASRSGTGGMDIQYF | TGTGCCAGCAGGTCCGGGACAGGGGGAATGGACATTCAGTACTTC
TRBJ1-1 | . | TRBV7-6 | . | CASSSRRGAEAFF | TGTGCCAGCAGCTCCCGTCGCGGGGCTGAAGCTTTCTTT
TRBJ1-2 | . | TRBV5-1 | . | CASSLGGSYGYTF | TGCGCCAGCAGCTTGGGAGGGAGCTATGGCTACACCTTC
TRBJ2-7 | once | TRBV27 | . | CASSSTDRGYEQYF | TGTGCCAGCAGTTCGACCGACCGGGGGTACGAGCAGTACTTC
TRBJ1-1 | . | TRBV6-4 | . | CASSNEGNTEAFF | TGTGCCAGCAGTAACGAGGGGAACACTGAAGCTTTCTTT